These 28 T cell receptor beta chains were sequenced from one sample in a study of graft-versus-host responses after intestinal transplantation (dated by TCRdb to the early 2020s). This specimen's time point label, interpreted: cells obtained before transplantation from donor or recipient. Their cognate antigens are unknown. The library relied on the immunoSEQ multiplex PCR assay. The immuneACCESS repertoire file appears here via TCRdb, limited to in-frame rearrangements. These files lack a portion of the clones; in checked studies, under half of the deficit traces to unresolved V genes, and the cause of the others is not known. Within this sample are more than 95,000 clones, with 90% to 95% of them counted one time only. The top ten clones comprise 1% to 1.5% of the sample. This specimen consisted of unstimulated CD8+ T cells sorted from spleen or lymph node cells, obtained before intestinal transplant. These receptors originate from a human donor who received an intestinal transplant.

This chain uses TRBV5-4 with TRBJ1-2; a weak D match, TRBD1 (5 bases). Germline V gene sequence: CDR1 SGHNT, CDR2 YYREEE (reference sequence). Trimming cost V 6 bases and J 7 bases, with 16 bases left between them. CDR3 size: 13 residues. DNA of the CDR3: TGTGCCAGCAACCCCGGGGGGGAGAGTGGCTACACCTTC. Translation gives CASNPGGESGYTF.

V usage is TRBV7-9 and J usage is TRBJ1-2; D is unclear. CDR1 and CDR2 (germline): SEHNR, FQNEAQ (reference sequence). With 0 bases removed from V and 2 bases from J, the gap between germline ends came to 7 bases. This CDR3 is built from 14 residues. CDR3 sequence: CASSLAPRNYGYTF. CDR3 in DNA: TGTGCCAGCAGCTTAGCACCTAGGAACTATGGCTACACCTTC.

This clone was counted once. The chain uses TRBV4-1 and TRBJ2-1, with 8 bases lining up with TRBD1. Germline CDR1 MGHRA, CDR2 YSYEKL. There are 15 residues in the CDR3. V was pared by 4 bases and J by 8 bases, with 10 bases of the junction left unmatched. CDR3 protein: CASSRGQGASDEQFF. CDR3 nucleotide sequence: TGCGCCAGCAGCCGGGGCCAGGGGGCTTCGGATGAGCAGTTCTTC.

The chain links TRBV7-6 to TRBJ1-1; D not resolved. The CDR3 has 16 amino acids. From germline, CDR1 is SGHVS and CDR2 FNYEAQ. V dropped 1 base and J dropped 0 bases, with 12 bases sitting between them. In nucleotides, the CDR3 is TGTGCCAGCAGCTTAGAACCTGAGCGGTTGAACACTGAAGCTTTCTTT. It encodes CASSLEPERLNTEAFF.

The chain combines TRBV5-1 with TRBJ1-4; no reliable D call. Trimming removed 1 base from V and 4 bases from J, with 11 bases in between. The CDR3 spans 15 residues. Germline CDR1 SGHRS, CDR2 YFSETQ. This chain's CDR3 is CASSLLGNGNEKLFF. Here the CDR3 DNA reads TGCGCCAGCAGCTTGTTAGGAAATGGTAATGAAAAACTGTTTTTT.

The chain carries TRBV7-9 and TRBJ1-3; D is possibly TRBD1 (6 bases). The CDR3 sequence is 17 residues long. Germline CDR1 reads SEHNR; CDR2 reads FQNEAQ (reference sequence). With 5 bases removed from V and 0 bases from J, the gap between germline ends came to 17 bases. For the CDR3, the DNA is TGTGCCAGCAGCCCCCCAGGGGAGGGAGACTCTGGAAACACCATATATTTT. It is translated as CASSPPGEGDSGNTIYF.

V usage is TRBV7-8 and J usage is TRBJ2-5; TRBD2 aligns across 7 bases. Trimming removed 7 bases from V and 3 bases from J; junction bases left unmatched: 8. The CDR3 length is 14 residues. Germline CDR1 is SGHVS and CDR2 is FQNEAQ. CDR3 sequence: CASTPFAGEETQYF. The CDR3 region has the DNA TGTGCCAGCACCCCCTTTGCGGGGGAAGAGACCCAGTACTTC.

The rearrangement links TRBV2 to TRBJ1-6; no definite D call. Looked up from germline, CDR1 is SNHLY and CDR2 is FYNNEI. CDR3 length: 12 amino acids. Trimming left V 8 bases short and J 10 bases short, with 12 bases between. DNA for the CDR3: TGTGCCAGCGGGAGGGAGGGATCACCCCTCCACTTT. Translation gives CASGREGSPLHF.

The CDR3 bases are TGTGCCAGCAGCGCCTCCAAGAGGGATGGCTACACCTTC. As protein: CASSASKRDGYTF. V gene TRBV7-9 combines with J gene TRBJ1-2; D is uncertain. The CDR3 loop spans 13 amino acids. Trimming cost V 5 bases and J 6 bases, with 13 bases left between them. CDR1 and CDR2 from the germline V gene are SEHNR and FQNEAQ (reference sequence). Drawing the rest from reference TRBV7-9 and TRBJ1-2, the complete variable domain is DTGVSQNPRHKITKRGQNVTFRCDPISEHNRLYWYRQTLGQGPEFLTYFQNEAQLEKSRLLSDRFSAERPKGSFSTLEIQRTEQGDSAMYLCASSASKRDGYTFGSGTRLTVV.

This rearrangement joins TRBV29-1 to TRBJ1-1, with 7 bases fitting TRBD1. Germline V CDR1 and CDR2: SQVTM, ANQGSEA. The junction had 9 bases not matched to a gene; V was cut back by 3 bases and J by 11 bases. CDR3 length equals 12 residues. CDR3 residues: CSVETTGPGAFF. CDR3 bases: TGCAGCGTTGAGACGACAGGGCCTGGCGCTTTCTTT.

The genes are TRBV6-1 and TRBJ2-5; 8 bases are shared with TRBD2. CDR3 size: 17 residues. The ends lost 2 bases at V and 1 base at J; junction bases unmatched: 9. CDR1 and CDR2 (germline): MNHNS, SASEGT. In DNA, the CDR3 is TGTGCCAGCAGTGAACTGCGGGGGGCTCCCCCCCAAGAGACCCAGTACTTC. Amino acids: CASSELRGAPPQETQYF.

J is TRBJ1-5 and V is TRBV7-8; unclear D gene. Germline lookup yields CDR1 SGHVS and CDR2 FQNEAQ. CDR3 size: 13 residues. Trimming cost V 4 bases and J 6 bases, with 10 bases left between them. The chain's CDR3 is CASSSRLGQPQHF. The CDR3 nucleotides read TGTGCCAGCAGCTCTCGGCTGGGTCAGCCCCAGCATTTT.

The J gene is TRBJ1-2, the V gene TRBV11-2, with D unclear. Per germline, CDR1 SGHAT and CDR2 FQNNGV. The V end lost 3 bases, the J end lost 0 bases, and 17 bases lay between the germline ends. This CDR3 comprises 17 residues. Written as DNA, the CDR3 is TGTGCCAGCAGCTTGGCTCGGGTAGTATTACCTAACTATGGCTACACCTTC. This translates into CASSLARVVLPNYGYTF.

This clone was observed a handful of times. The chain couples TRBV7-9 to TRBJ1-6; unclear D gene. Germline V lookup: CDR1 SEHNR, CDR2 FQNEAQ (reference sequence). Trimming removed 0 bases from V and 10 bases from J, with 19 bases in between. The CDR3 has 17 residues. The CDR3: CASSLALGFGEGSPLHF. The CDR3, as DNA: TGTGCCAGCAGCTTAGCGCTCGGGTTCGGCGAAGGATCACCCCTCCACTTT.

The rearrangement uses TRBV30 and TRBJ1-6; D is ambiguous. The germline CDR1 and CDR2 sequences are GTSNPN and SVGIG (reference sequence). CDR3 size: 13 residues. V was pared by 6 bases and J by 0 bases, with 6 bases between. In nucleotides, the CDR3 is TGTGCCTGTGAGAGCTCCTATAATTCACCCCTCCACTTT. Translation gives CACESSYNSPLHF.

V usage is TRBV6-6 and J usage is TRBJ2-7, with TRBD1 identical over 7 bases. With V trimmed by 2 bases and J by 7 bases, 8 bases remained unmatched. This CDR3 comprises 14 residues. The germline gives CDR1 MNHNY, CDR2 SVGAGI (reference sequence). CDR3 nucleotides: TGTGCCAGCAGTTACGACAGGGCTCCCAGGGAGCAGTACTTC. Protein sequence: CASSYDRAPREQYF.

CDR3 amino acids: CASGQRGEDLNEKLFF. As DNA, the CDR3 is TGTGCCAGCGGCCAAAGGGGGGAGGACCTAAATGAAAAACTGTTTTTT. This chain joins TRBV2 and TRBJ1-4; D might be TRBD1 (6 bases). CDR3 size: 16 residues. The V end was cut by 8 bases, the J end by 5 bases, with 21 bases between. Per the germline V gene, CDR1 is SNHLY and CDR2 is FYNNEI.

This chain uses TRBV6-1 with TRBJ2-1, with 11 nucleotides matching TRBD1. Per germline, CDR1 MNHNS and CDR2 SASEGT. V trimming: 2 bases; J trimming: 6 bases; junction bases outside the gene matches: 6. The CDR3 is made up of 16 amino acids. The CDR3 sequence is CASSEWGQGELNEQFF. Written as DNA, the CDR3 is TGTGCCAGCAGTGAATGGGGACAGGGGGAACTCAATGAGCAGTTCTTC.

Concerning this clone itself: Other DNA sequences within the sample encode an identical CDR3. This chain joins TRBV4-1 and TRBJ1-1; a weak D match, TRBD1 (6 bases). The V end lost 1 base, the J end lost 4 bases, and 7 bases lay between the germline ends. The CDR3 extends over 13 amino acids. CDR1 and CDR2 (germline): MGHRA, YSYEKL. The CDR3 loop reads CASSQVGGTEAFF. CDR3 nucleotides: TGCGCCAGCAGCCAAGTAGGGGGCACTGAAGCTTTCTTT.

About this clone itself: Different DNA sequences within this sample yield the same CDR3. V gene TRBV5-4 combines with J gene TRBJ2-7; D is perhaps TRBD1 or TRBD2 (5 bases each). Deletions cut 3 bases from V and 0 bases from J, with 7 bases between. There are 13 residues in the CDR3. Germline V CDR1 and CDR2: SGHNT, YYREEE (reference sequence). CDR3 amino acids: CASSWDVSYEQYF. The CDR3 nucleotides are TGTGCCAGCAGCTGGGACGTCTCCTACGAGCAGTACTTC. The full variable domain, in which reference TRBV5-4 and TRBJ2-7 provide the parts outside the CDR3, is ETGVTQSPTHLIKTRGQQVTLRCSSQSGHNTVSWYQQALGQGPQFIFQYYREEENGRGNFPPRFSGLQFPNYSSELNVNALELDDSALYLCASSWDVSYEQYFGPGTRLTVT.

The V call is TRBV5-5, the J call TRBJ1-5; D is unresolved. This CDR3 has 17 amino acids. The V end was cut by 2 bases, the J end by 1 base, with 16 bases between. Germline CDR1 reads SGHKS; CDR2 reads YYEKEE (reference sequence). The CDR3, as DNA: TGTGCCAGCAGCTTACGCTTTGTGACACCGAGCAATCAGCCCCAGCATTTT. Protein product: CASSLRFVTPSNQPQHF. Full variable domain (remainder filled in from reference TRBV5-5 and TRBJ1-5): DAGVTQSPTHLIKTRGQQVTLRCSPISGHKSVSWYQQVLGQGPQFIFQYYEKEERGRGNFPDRFSARQFPNYSSELNVNALLLGDSALYLCASSLRFVTPSNQPQHFGDGTRLSIL.

The chain joins TRBV28 to TRBJ1-4; 7 bases map to TRBD1. The CDR3 sequence is 19 residues long. Losses at the gene ends were 3 bases for V and 0 bases for J; bases not matched to a gene: 13. In germline, CDR1 is MDHEN, CDR2 SYDVKM. The CDR3, as DNA: TGTGCCAGCAGTTTTATTCAGGGGGTGTATGGTGCAACTAATGAAAAACTGTTTTTT. Encoded protein: CASSFIQGVYGATNEKLFF.

This clone was seen a single time. This chain links TRBV19 with TRBJ2-5; 8 bases line up with TRBD1. Germline trimming cut 8 bases from V and 5 bases from J; bases unmatched to any gene: 7. This CDR3 is 13 amino acids long. CDR1 is LNHDA and CDR2 is SQIVND in the germline V gene (reference sequence). CDR3 region: CASRQGATETQYF. Here the CDR3 DNA reads TGTGCCAGTCGGCAGGGGGCTACGGAGACCCAGTACTTC.

This clone was seen only a few times. This rearrangement joins TRBV21-1 to TRBJ2-7. TRBV21-1 has pseudogene status. The CDR3 consists of 16 residues. The DNA of the CDR3 is TGTGCCAGCAGCAAAGGAAAGGGAGGACAGAACTACGAGCAGTACTTC. Amino acid sequence: CASSKGKGGQNYEQYF.

The chain has TRBV5-1 and TRBJ1-2; D is perhaps TRBD1 (5 bases). The CDR3 consists of 14 residues. Germline V gene data show CDR1 as SGHRS and CDR2 as YFSETQ. V gave up 5 bases and J gave up 1 base, with 12 bases separating them. The CDR3 nucleotides read TGCGCCAGCAGTACAGGCGCTCTTAACTATGGCTACACCTTC. Encoded protein: CASSTGALNYGYTF.

The rearrangement links TRBV7-9 to TRBJ1-1; the D is unclear. The germline V and J ends were trimmed by 1 base and 0 bases, with 3 bases remaining between them. The germline V gene has CDR1 SEHNR and CDR2 FQNEAQ (reference sequence). This CDR3 is built from 13 residues. In nucleotides, the CDR3 is TGTGCCAGCAGCTTAGTTTTGAACACTGAAGCTTTCTTT. Translated, it gives CASSLVLNTEAFF.

The chain couples TRBV13 to TRBJ1-2; the D gene is possibly TRBD1 (6 bases). This CDR3 contains 12 residues. The germline V gene encodes CDR1 PRHDT and CDR2 FYEKMQ (reference sequence). The V end was cut by 5 bases, the J end by 6 bases, with 10 bases between. The CDR3 protein is CASSLDSHGYTF. The CDR3 region has the DNA TGTGCCAGCAGCCTGGACAGCCATGGCTACACCTTC.

This clone was recorded only once. This chain links TRBV4-1 with TRBJ2-7; D is perhaps TRBD1 or TRBD2 (6 bases each). Per the germline V gene, CDR1 is MGHRA and CDR2 is YSYEKL. The V end lost 1 base, the J end lost 2 bases, and 15 bases lay between the germline ends. The CDR3 sequence is 16 residues long. The CDR3 spells CASSQGHPGAAYEQYF. CDR3 bases: TGCGCCAGCAGCCAAGGGCATCCGGGGGCCGCCTACGAGCAGTACTTC.